A single sample is the source of the 9 T cell receptor beta chains below, sequenced in a study of cytomegalovirus exposure and HLA in healthy donors. 60 Vbeta and 13 Jbeta primers were used in PCR. The table came from immunoSEQ multiplex PCR; TCRdb's copy has only in-frame clones and leaves some out. The sample records roughly 140,000 clones, about 70% being singletons. Sequencing was carried out using PBMCs. The receptors derive from a young man in good health and CMV-seronegative.

The chain links TRBV11-2 to TRBJ2-7; 9 bases fit TRBD2. Trimming removed 5 bases from V and 3 bases from J; junction bases left unmatched: 8. Germline V gene data show CDR1 as SGHAT and CDR2 as FQNNGV. The CDR3 loop spans 15 amino acids. The CDR3 protein is CASSRPGLALYEQYF. The CDR3 nucleotides are TGTGCCAGCAGCCGACCGGGACTAGCCCTCTACGAGCAGTACTTC.

This clone was picked up a small number of times. J is TRBJ1-4 and V is TRBV5-4, with D hard to call. Per germline, CDR1 SGHNT and CDR2 YYREEE (reference sequence). CDR3 size: 14 residues. V shed 4 bases and J shed 2 bases, with 9 bases lying between them. CDR3 loop: CASSPGGTNEKLFF. The CDR3 DNA follows: TGTGCCAGCAGCCCAGGAGGGACTAATGAAAAACTGTTTTTT.

This clone was seen a few times. The CDR3, as DNA: TGTGCCAGCAGCTTGCCCGGGACAGGGTCTGGAGATACGCAGTATTTT. The encoded protein is CASSLPGTGSGDTQYF. The chain couples TRBV5-4 to TRBJ2-3; 9 nucleotides line up with TRBD1. The CDR3 spans 16 residues. V was pared by 1 base and J by 5 bases, with 8 bases of the junction left unmatched. CDR1 is SGHNT, CDR2 YYREEE, per germline (reference sequence).

The J gene is TRBJ2-5, the V gene TRBV11-2; D possibly corresponds to TRBD1 (6 bases). With 5 bases removed from V and 2 bases from J, the gap between germline ends came to 24 bases. CDR1 SGHAT and CDR2 FQNNGV come from the germline V gene. The CDR3 has 18 residues. This CDR3 is CASSPQPGHLLPQETQYF. CDR3 nucleotide sequence: TGTGCCAGCAGCCCACAACCGGGACACCTACTACCACAAGAGACCCAGTACTTC. Full variable domain (rest looked up from reference TRBV11-2 and TRBJ2-5): EAGVAQSPRYKIIEKRQSVAFWCNPISGHATLYWYQQILGQGPKLLIQFQNNGVVDDSQLPKDRFSAERLKGVDSTLKIQPAKLEDSAVYLCASSPQPGHLLPQETQYFGPGTRLLVL.

The chain links TRBV7-9 to TRBJ1-2; TRBD1 matches at 7 bases. Germline lookup yields CDR1 SEHNR and CDR2 FQNEAQ (reference sequence). The V segment lost 4 bases and the J segment 4 bases; nucleotides outside the gene matches: 12. This CDR3 contains 16 residues. In nucleotides, the CDR3 is TGTGCCAGCAGCTCCACTGACAGGGATGGGATCTATGGCTACACCTTC. It encodes CASSSTDRDGIYGYTF.

The gene calls are TRBV5-1 and TRBJ1-4; TRBD1 matches at 7 bases. J lost 7 bases, V lost 0 bases, and 6 bases had no gene match. The CDR3 contains 15 residues. Germline assignment: CDR1 SGHRS and CDR2 YFSETQ. In DNA form, the CDR3 reads TGCGCCAGCAGCTTGGGGCCCCAGGGGGGTGAAAAACTGTTTTTT. It codes for CASSLGPQGGEKLFF.

The chain joins TRBV9 to TRBJ1-2; the D gene is possibly TRBD1 (6 bases). V lost 1 base and J 6 bases, leaving 10 bases between the germline ends. The CDR3 runs 13 residues. Germline assignment: CDR1 SGDLS and CDR2 YYNGEE. This CDR3 reads CASSVPHRDGYTF. For the CDR3, the DNA is TGTGCCAGCAGCGTACCCCACAGGGATGGCTACACCTTC.

This rearrangement joins TRBV19 to TRBJ2-5; the D is unclear. The tail of the sequence fits TRBJ2-7 better, so the J call may be wrong. This CDR3 has 14 amino acids. The germline V gene encodes CDR1 LNHDA and CDR2 SQIVND (reference sequence). This CDR3 reads CASSPNDGSYEQYF. In DNA, the CDR3 is TGTGCCAGTAGTCCCAACGACGGGTCCTACGAGCAGTACTTC.

The chain recombines TRBV5-1 with TRBJ1-1; D perhaps matches TRBD1 (6 bases). Germline V gene sequence: CDR1 SGHRS, CDR2 YFSETQ. CDR3 length equals 14 residues. V lost 0 bases and J 5 bases, leaving 11 bases between the germline ends. The CDR3 region is CASSLEGGRTEAFF. The CDR3 DNA sequence: TGCGCCAGCAGCTTGGAAGGGGGACGAACTGAAGCTTTCTTT.